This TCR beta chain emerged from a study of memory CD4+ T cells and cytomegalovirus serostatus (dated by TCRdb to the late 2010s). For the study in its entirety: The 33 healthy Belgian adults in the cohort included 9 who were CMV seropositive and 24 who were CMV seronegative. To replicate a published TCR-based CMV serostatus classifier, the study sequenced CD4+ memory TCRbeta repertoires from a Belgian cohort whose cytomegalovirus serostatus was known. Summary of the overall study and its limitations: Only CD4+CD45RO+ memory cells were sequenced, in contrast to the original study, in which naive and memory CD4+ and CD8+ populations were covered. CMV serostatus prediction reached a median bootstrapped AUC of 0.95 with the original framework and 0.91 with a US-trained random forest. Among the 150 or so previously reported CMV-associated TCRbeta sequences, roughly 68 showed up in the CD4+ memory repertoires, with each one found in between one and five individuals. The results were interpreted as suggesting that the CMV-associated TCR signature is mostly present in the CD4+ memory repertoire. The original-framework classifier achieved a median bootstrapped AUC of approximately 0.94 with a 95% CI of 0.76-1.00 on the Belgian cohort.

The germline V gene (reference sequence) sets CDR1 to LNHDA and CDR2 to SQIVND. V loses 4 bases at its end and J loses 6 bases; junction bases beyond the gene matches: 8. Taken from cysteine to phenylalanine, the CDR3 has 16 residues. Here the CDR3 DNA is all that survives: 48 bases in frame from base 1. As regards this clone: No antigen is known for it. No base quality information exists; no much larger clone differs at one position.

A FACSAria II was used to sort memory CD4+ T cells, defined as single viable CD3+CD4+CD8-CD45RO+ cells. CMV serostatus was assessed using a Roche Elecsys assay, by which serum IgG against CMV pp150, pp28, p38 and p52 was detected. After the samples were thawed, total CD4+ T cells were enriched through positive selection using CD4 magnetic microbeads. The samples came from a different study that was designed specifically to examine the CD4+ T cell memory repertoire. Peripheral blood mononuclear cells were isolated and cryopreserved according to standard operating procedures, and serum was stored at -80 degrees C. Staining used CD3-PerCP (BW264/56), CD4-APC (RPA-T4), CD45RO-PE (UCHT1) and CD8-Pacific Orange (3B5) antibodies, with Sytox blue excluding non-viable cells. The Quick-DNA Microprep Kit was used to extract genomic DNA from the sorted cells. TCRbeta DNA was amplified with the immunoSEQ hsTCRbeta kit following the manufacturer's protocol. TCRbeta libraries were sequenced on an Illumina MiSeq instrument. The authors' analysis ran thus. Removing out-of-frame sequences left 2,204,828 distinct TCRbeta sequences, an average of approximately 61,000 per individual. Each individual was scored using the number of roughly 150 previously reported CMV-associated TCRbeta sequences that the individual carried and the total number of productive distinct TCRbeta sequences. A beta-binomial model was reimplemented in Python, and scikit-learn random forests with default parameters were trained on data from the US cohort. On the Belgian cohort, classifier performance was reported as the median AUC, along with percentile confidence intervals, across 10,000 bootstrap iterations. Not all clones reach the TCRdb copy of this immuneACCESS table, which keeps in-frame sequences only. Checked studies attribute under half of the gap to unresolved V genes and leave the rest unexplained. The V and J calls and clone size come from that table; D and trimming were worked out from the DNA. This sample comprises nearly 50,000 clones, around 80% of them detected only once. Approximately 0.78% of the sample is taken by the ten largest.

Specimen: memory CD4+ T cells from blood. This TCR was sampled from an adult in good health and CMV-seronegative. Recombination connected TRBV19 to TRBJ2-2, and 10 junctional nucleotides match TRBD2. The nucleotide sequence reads TGTGCCAGTAGTACTCCGGGACTAGCGACCTCCGGGGAGCTGTTTTTT. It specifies CASSTPGLATSGELFF.